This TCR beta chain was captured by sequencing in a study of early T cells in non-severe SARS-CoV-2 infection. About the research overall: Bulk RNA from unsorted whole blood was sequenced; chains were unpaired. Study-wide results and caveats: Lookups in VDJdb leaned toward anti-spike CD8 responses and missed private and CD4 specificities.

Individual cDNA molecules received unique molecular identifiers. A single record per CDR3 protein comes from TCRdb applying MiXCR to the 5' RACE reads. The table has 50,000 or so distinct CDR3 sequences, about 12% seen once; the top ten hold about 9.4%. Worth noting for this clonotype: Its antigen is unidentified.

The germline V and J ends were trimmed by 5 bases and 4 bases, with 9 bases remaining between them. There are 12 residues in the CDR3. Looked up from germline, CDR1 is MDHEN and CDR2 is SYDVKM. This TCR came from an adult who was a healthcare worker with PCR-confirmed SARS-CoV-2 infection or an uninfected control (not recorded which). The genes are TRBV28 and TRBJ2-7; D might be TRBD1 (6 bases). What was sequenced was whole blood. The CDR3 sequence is CASSLRGYEQYF. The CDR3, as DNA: TGTGCCAGCAGTCTCAGGGGATACGAGCAGTACTTC.